This T cell receptor (beta chain) was retrieved from a study of blood T cell repertoires in COVID-19 (dated by TCRdb to about 2020). In terms of the full investigation: Samples covering the acute and convalescent phases of COVID-19 were provided by collaborators in the United States, Italy and Spain. Where available, HLA class I and class II types were taken from metadata supplied by the sample provider and were not determined by assay-based typing. The prospective study material was composed of cDNA or gDNA derived from T cells, B-cell-depleted T cells, or PBMCs. A de-identified subject ID, COVID-19 status, age in years and sex were almost always included in the sample metadata. The samples were drawn from two sources: the first 160 participants of the ongoing ImmuneRACE study, and 1,000 to 1,500 subjects contributed by 6 global collaborators. Subjects who had been exposed to COVID-19, were actively infected with it, or had recovered from it provided the deeply sampled blood TCRbeta repertoires that made up the dataset. The repertoires were released in a freely available public database meant as a resource for research on the immune response to SARS-CoV-2. The research as a whole found: The amount of clinical and demographic metadata varied by source and participant and was provided uncurated.

CDR1 is given as LNHDA and CDR2 as SQIVND, both from the germline V gene (reference sequence). The CDR3 measures 15 amino acids from cysteine to phenylalanine. The only DNA kept is the CDR3, 45 bases in frame from the first base. V sheds 11 bases and J sheds 1 base, leaving 20 bases between their ends. The collaborating institutions used their own protocols to collect whole blood in K2EDTA tubes. For TCRbeta analysis, collaborator samples were shipped as frozen whole blood, as isolated PBMCs, or as DNA extracted from either sample type. Details on this clone: It has no known antigen specificity. No quality values exist for individual bases; no much larger clone is one base distant.

TCRbeta CDR3 regions were amplified from genomic DNA using the immunoSEQ Assay, a bias-controlled multiplex PCR. The authors' analysis ran thus. Nucleated cell counts per sample were estimated from amplification of reference gene primers within the assay. To quantify the absolute abundance of each unique TCRbeta CDR3 rearrangement, sequence reads were collapsed and filtered. For each sample, productive Simpson clonality was calculated by taking the square root of Simpson's diversity index across productive rearrangements. Drawn from immuneACCESS, this table holds only the in-frame rearrangements with V and J called that TCRdb kept. Clones are partly lost; checked studies trace under half to an unresolved V gene and leave the rest unexplained. For V, J and clone size, that table is used; D and trimming come from the DNA. Here the sample has almost 35,000 clones; 85% to 95% occur a single time. The top ten hold less than 50% of the sample.

The sequence derives from a man in his sixties with active or convalescent COVID-19. Sequenced material: peripheral blood. The rearranged segments are TRBV19 and TRBJ1-2; the D gene remains uncertain. The CDR3 loop reads CAVKDSWAGNYGYTF. The nucleotide sequence is TGTGCCGTTAAGGACTCCTGGGCGGGTAACTATGGCTACACCTTC.